This is a list of T cell receptor beta chains from one sample in a study of blood T cell repertoires in COVID-19. Profiled with immunoSEQ multiplex PCR; TCRdb holds only in-frame clones, not every one. The sample carries 100,000 to 150,000 clones, about 91% recorded once. Sequencing was done on a sample of peripheral blood. These receptor sequences come from a man aged 50 to 59 with acute or convalescent COVID-19. Both conserved end residues are part of each CDR3. The order of the fields is CDR3 protein, CDR3 DNA, D gene, J gene, clone size, V gene. D genes are given only for firm matches. Size tells how often a clone was seen (once, few, many) or the class of an expanded clone, and some rows leave it out.

CDR3aa: CASSQKWTSGYNEQFF
CDR3nt: TGTGCCAGCAGCCAAAAGTGGACTAGCGGATACAATGAGCAGTTCTTC
d_gene: TRBD2
j_gene: TRBJ2-1
abundance: .
v_gene: TRBV4-2

CDR3aa: CASSQDSVTTYEQYF
CDR3nt: TGCGCCAGCAGCCAAGATTCAGTTACCACCTACGAGCAGTACTTC
d_gene: .
j_gene: TRBJ2-7
abundance: few
v_gene: TRBV4-1

CDR3aa: CAAQGAFGNQPQHF
CDR3nt: TGTGCCGCGCAGGGGGCTTTTGGCAATCAGCCCCAGCATTTT
d_gene: TRBD1
j_gene: TRBJ1-5
abundance: .
v_gene: TRBV10-3

CDR3aa: CASSRGQGQADGYTF
CDR3nt: TGTGCCAGCAGCCGAGGACAGGGCCAGGCAGATGGCTACACCTTC
d_gene: TRBD1
j_gene: TRBJ1-2
abundance: .
v_gene: TRBV4-2

CDR3aa: CASSLSVNTEAFF
CDR3nt: TGTGCCAGCAGCTTATCGGTGAACACTGAAGCTTTCTTT
d_gene: .
j_gene: TRBJ1-1
abundance: once
v_gene: TRBV7-3

CDR3aa: CASTPQGRNGYTF
CDR3nt: TGTGCCAGCACCCCTCAGGGCCGGAATGGCTACACCTTC
d_gene: .
j_gene: TRBJ1-2
abundance: .
v_gene: TRBV7-9

CDR3aa: CASSGGADGSWGPLHF
CDR3nt: TGCGCCAGCAGCGGGGGGGCGGATGGATCATGGGGACCCCTCCACTTT
d_gene: .
j_gene: TRBJ1-6
abundance: .
v_gene: TRBV5-1

CDR3aa: CASSFPLTGGGEFF
CDR3nt: TGTGCCAGCAGTTTCCCACTGACAGGGGGGGGTGAGTTCTTC
d_gene: TRBD1
j_gene: TRBJ2-1
abundance: .
v_gene: TRBV28

CDR3aa: CASRTSGGSSYNEQFF
CDR3nt: TGCGCCAGCAGAACTAGCGGGGGGAGCTCCTACAATGAGCAGTTCTTC
d_gene: TRBD2
j_gene: TRBJ2-1
abundance: .
v_gene: TRBV5-1

CDR3aa: CSARRTGGIGEKLFF
CDR3nt: TGCAGCGCGCGCCGGACAGGGGGAATTGGTGAAAAACTGTTTTTT
d_gene: TRBD1
j_gene: TRBJ1-4
abundance: .
v_gene: TRBV29-1

CDR3aa: CASSLGLTGNTIYF
CDR3nt: TGTGCCAGCAGCTTGGGGCTTACTGGAAACACCATATATTTT
d_gene: .
j_gene: TRBJ1-3
abundance: .
v_gene: TRBV5-6

CDR3aa: CASSLAGTGNSYEQYF
CDR3nt: TGTGCCAGCAGCTTAGCCGGGACAGGAAATAGCTACGAGCAGTACTTC
d_gene: TRBD1
j_gene: TRBJ2-7
abundance: few
v_gene: TRBV7-9

CDR3aa: CASSEQGVYGYTF
CDR3nt: TGTGCCAGCAGTGAACAGGGGGTCTATGGCTACACCTTC
d_gene: TRBD1
j_gene: TRBJ1-2
abundance: once
v_gene: TRBV2

CDR3aa: CASSRQGYTEAFF
CDR3nt: TGCGCCAGCAGCCGACAGGGTTACACTGAAGCTTTCTTT
d_gene: TRBD1
j_gene: TRBJ1-1
abundance: .
v_gene: TRBV10-2

CDR3aa: CASSQDRTGGALSYGYTF
CDR3nt: TGTGCCAGCAGCCAAGATCGGACAGGGGGCGCGCTTTCGTATGGCTACACCTTC
d_gene: TRBD1
j_gene: TRBJ1-2
abundance: .
v_gene: TRBV3-1/TRBV3-2

CDR3aa: CASSPGQGHISSYNSPLHF
CDR3nt: TGCGCCAGCAGCCCAGGACAGGGACATATCAGCTCCTATAATTCACCCCTCCACTTT
d_gene: TRBD1
j_gene: TRBJ1-6
abundance: few
v_gene: TRBV5-1

CDR3aa: CASNADRGRNEQYF
CDR3nt: TGTGCCAGCAATGCGGACAGGGGGCGTAACGAGCAGTACTTC
d_gene: TRBD1
j_gene: TRBJ2-7
abundance: .
v_gene: TRBV6-5

CDR3aa: CASRTGVHYGYTF
CDR3nt: TGTGCCAGCAGGACAGGGGTTCACTATGGCTACACCTTC
d_gene: TRBD1
j_gene: TRBJ1-2
abundance: .
v_gene: TRBV28

CDR3aa: CASSFQRQGGTYEQYF
CDR3nt: TGTGCCAGCAGCTTTCAACGACAGGGGGGTACCTACGAGCAGTACTTC
d_gene: TRBD1
j_gene: TRBJ2-7
abundance: .
v_gene: TRBV7-6

CDR3aa: CASIRGVNTEAFF
CDR3nt: TGTGCCAGCATCCGTGGAGTGAACACTGAAGCTTTCTTT
d_gene: .
j_gene: TRBJ1-1
abundance: .
v_gene: TRBV28

CDR3aa: CASSQFQDRAHVGYTF
CDR3nt: TGCGCCAGCAGCCAATTCCAGGACAGGGCTCATGTTGGCTACACCTTC
d_gene: TRBD1
j_gene: TRBJ1-2
abundance: .
v_gene: TRBV4-1

CDR3aa: CASSDGGDPQHF
CDR3nt: TGTGCCAGCAGCGACGGCGGGGATCCCCAGCATTTT
d_gene: .
j_gene: TRBJ1-5
abundance: .
v_gene: TRBV7-9

CDR3aa: CAWGEDTQYF
CDR3nt: TGTGCCTGGGGTGAGGATACGCAGTATTTT
d_gene: .
j_gene: TRBJ2-3
abundance: .
v_gene: TRBV30

CDR3aa: CASSSAGRASFYGYTF
CDR3nt: TGTGCCAGCAGTTCTGCGGGTCGCGCATCCTTTTATGGCTACACCTTC
d_gene: .
j_gene: TRBJ1-2
abundance: few
v_gene: TRBV19

CDR3aa: CASTSMGARTEAFF
CDR3nt: TGTGCCAGCACCTCCATGGGGGCACGCACTGAAGCTTTCTTT
d_gene: .
j_gene: TRBJ1-1
abundance: once
v_gene: TRBV28

CDR3aa: CASSLARPLAGGSRETQYF
CDR3nt: TGCGCCAGCAGCTTGGCCAGACCTTTAGCGGGGGGAAGCAGAGAGACCCAGTACTTC
d_gene: TRBD2
j_gene: TRBJ2-5
abundance: once
v_gene: TRBV5-1

CDR3aa: CASSLEGNSYNEQFF
CDR3nt: TGCGCCAGCAGCTTGGAGGGGAATTCCTACAATGAGCAGTTCTTC
d_gene: .
j_gene: TRBJ2-1
abundance: .
v_gene: TRBV5-1